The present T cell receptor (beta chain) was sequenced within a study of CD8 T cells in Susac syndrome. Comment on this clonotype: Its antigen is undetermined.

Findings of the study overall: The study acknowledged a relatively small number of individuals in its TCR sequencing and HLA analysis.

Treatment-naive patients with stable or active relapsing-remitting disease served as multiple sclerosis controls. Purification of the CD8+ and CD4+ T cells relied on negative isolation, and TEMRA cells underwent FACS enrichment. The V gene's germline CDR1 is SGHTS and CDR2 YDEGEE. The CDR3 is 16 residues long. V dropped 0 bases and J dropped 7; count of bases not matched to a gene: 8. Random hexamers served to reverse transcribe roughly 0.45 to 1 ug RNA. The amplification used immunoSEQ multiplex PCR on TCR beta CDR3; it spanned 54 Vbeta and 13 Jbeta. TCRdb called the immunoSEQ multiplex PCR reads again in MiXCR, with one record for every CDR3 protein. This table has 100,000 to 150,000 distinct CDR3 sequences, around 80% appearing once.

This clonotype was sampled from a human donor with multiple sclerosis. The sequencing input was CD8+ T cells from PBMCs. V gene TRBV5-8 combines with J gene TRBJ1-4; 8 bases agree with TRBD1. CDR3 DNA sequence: TGTGCCAGCAGCTTGGTGGGGGGACAGGACGCTGAAAAACTGTTTTTT. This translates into CASSLVGGQDAEKLFF.